The TCR beta chain under discussion was sequenced for a study of T-cell memory formation after mild COVID-19. The wider study: Clustering of TCRs was largely donor specific. Notes on the study in general: The study detected some responding clones in pre-infection memory, suggesting cross-reactive memory joined.

V was clipped by 1 base and J by 1 base; unmatched bases: 3. The CDR3 length is 17 residues. Germline loops: CDR1 SGHTA, CDR2 FQGNSA. cDNA libraries for TCR alpha and TCR beta, carrying sample barcodes and UMIs, came from 5'RACE with constant-segment primers. TCRdb independently ran MiXCR on the 5' RACE reads; one entry per CDR3 protein. The profile shows about 310,000 distinct CDR3 sequences, approximately 15% of them singletons. This clonotype is labeled as large. Its cognate antigen is unknown. The receptor was derived from a young man who had mild COVID-19 (a few samples of this study predate the infection). Cell type and time point are not known. What was sequenced was PBMCs or a T cell subset sorted from them (not recorded which). V usage is TRBV7-2 and J usage is TRBJ2-3; TRBD2 matches 12 bases. The CDR3 DNA sequence: TGTGCCAGCAGCTTAGTAGCTAGCGGGGGGGGCACAGATACGCAGTATTTT. Amino acids: CASSLVASGGGTDTQYF.